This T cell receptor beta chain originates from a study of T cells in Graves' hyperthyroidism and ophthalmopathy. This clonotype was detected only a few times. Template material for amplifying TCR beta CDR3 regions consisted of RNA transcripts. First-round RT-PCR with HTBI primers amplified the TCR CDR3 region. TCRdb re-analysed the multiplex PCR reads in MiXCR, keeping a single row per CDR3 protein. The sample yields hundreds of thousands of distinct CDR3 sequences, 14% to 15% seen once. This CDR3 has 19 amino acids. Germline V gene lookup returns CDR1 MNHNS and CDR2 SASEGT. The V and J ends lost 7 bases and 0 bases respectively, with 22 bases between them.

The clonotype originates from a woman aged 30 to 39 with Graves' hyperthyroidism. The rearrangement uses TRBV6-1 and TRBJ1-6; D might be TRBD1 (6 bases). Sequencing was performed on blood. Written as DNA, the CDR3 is TGTGCCAGCATCACGGGGGGATGGGGCAGGGGCTCCTATAATTCACCCCTCCACTTT. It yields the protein CASITGGWGRGSYNSPLHF.